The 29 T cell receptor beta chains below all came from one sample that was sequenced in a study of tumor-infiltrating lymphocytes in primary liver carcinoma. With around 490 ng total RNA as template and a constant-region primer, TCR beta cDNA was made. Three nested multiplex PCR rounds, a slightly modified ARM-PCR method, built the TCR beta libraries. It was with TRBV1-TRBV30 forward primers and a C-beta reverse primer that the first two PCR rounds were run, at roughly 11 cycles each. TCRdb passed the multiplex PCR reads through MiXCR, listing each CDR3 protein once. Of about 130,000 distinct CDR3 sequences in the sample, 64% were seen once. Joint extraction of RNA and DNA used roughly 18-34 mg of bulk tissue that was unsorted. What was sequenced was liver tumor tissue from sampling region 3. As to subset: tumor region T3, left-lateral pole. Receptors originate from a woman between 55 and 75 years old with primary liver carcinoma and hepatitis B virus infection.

CDR3 nucleotides: TGTGCCAGCAGTTCCGGACGATCGTTTTCGGCTAGCGCAGATACGCAGTATTTT. Amino acid sequence: CASSSGRSFSASADTQYF. This chain uses TRBV28 with TRBJ2-3; D might be TRBD2 (6 bases). The V end was cut by 4 bases, the J end by 4 bases, with 24 bases between. CDR1 and CDR2 (germline): MDHEN, SYDVKM. This CDR3 contains 18 residues.

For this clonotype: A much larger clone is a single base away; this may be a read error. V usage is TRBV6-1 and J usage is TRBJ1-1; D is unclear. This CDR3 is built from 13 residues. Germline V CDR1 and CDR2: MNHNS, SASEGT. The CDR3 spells CASIPGLNTVAFF. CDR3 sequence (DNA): TGTGCCAGCATTCCGGGATTGAACACTGTAGCTTTCTTT.

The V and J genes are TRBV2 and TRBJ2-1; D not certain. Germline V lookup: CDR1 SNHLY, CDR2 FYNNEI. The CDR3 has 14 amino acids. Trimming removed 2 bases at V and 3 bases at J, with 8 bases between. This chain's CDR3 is CASSESNFYNEQFF. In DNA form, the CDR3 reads TGTGCCAGCAGTGAATCTAACTTCTACAATGAGCAGTTCTTC.

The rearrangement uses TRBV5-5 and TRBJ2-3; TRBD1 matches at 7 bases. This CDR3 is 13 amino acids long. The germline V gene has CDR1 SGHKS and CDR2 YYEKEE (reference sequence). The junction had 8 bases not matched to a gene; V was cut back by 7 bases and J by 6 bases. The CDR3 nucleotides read TGTGCCAGCGGCAGAGGACAGGAGGATACGCAGTATTTT. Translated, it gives CASGRGQEDTQYF.

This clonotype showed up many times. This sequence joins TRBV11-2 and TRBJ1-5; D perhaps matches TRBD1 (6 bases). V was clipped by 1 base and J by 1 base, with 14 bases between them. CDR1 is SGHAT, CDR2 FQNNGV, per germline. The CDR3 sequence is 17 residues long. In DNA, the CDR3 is TGTGCCAGCAGCTTAGTAGGGGTAACAGGGAGCAATCAGCCCCAGCATTTT. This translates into CASSLVGVTGSNQPQHF.

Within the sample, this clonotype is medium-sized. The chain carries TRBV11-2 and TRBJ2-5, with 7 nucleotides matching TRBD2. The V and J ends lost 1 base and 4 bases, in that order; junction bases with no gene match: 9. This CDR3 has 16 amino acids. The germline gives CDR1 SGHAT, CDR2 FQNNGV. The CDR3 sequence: CASSLARAGNLETQYF. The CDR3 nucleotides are TGTGCCAGCAGCTTAGCGCGAGCGGGGAACCTAGAGACCCAGTACTTC. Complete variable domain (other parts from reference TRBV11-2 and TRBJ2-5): EAGVAQSPRYKIIEKRQSVAFWCNPISGHATLYWYQQILGQGPKLLIQFQNNGVVDDSQLPKDRFSAERLKGVDSTLKIQPAKLEDSAVYLCASSLARAGNLETQYFGPGTRLLVL.

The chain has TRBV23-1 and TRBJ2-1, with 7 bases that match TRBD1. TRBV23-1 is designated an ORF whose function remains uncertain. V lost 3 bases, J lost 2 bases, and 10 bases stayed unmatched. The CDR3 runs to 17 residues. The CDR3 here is CASSHFRQGLTYNEQFF. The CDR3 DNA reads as TGCGCCAGCAGTCATTTCAGACAGGGTCTAACCTACAATGAGCAGTTCTTC.

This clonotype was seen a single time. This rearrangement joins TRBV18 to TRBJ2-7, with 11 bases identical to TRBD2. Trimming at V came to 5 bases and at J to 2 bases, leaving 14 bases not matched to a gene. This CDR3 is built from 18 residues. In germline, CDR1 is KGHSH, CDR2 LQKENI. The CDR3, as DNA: TGTGCCAGCTCAACGGGACAGGCATCTAGCGGGAGGACCTACGAGCAGTACTTC. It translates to CASSTGQASSGRTYEQYF. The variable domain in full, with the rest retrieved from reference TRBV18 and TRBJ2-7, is NAGVMQNPRHLVRRRGQEARLRCSPMKGHSHVYWYRQLPEEGLKFMVYLQKENIIDESGMPKERFSAEFPKEGPSILRIQQVVRGDSAAYFCASSTGQASSGRTYEQYFGPGTRLTVT.

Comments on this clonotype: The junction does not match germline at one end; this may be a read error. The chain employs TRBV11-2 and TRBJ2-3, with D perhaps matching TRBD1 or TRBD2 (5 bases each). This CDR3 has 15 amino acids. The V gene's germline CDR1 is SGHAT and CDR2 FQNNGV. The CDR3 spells CASSSQGFSADTQYF. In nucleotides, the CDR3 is TGTGCCAGTAGCTCCCAGGGCTTTAGCGCGGATACGCAGTATTTT.

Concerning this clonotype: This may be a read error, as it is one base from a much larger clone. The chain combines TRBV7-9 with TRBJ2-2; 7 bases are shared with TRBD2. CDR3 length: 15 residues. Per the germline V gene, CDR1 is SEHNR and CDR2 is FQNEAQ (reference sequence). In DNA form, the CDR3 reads TGTGTCAGCAGCTTAGGACTAGCGAACACCGGGGAGCTGTTTTTT. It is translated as CVSSLGLANTGELFF. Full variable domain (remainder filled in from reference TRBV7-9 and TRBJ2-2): DTGVSQNPRHKITKRGQNVTFRCDPISEHNRLYWYRQTLGQGPEFLTYFQNEAQLEKSRLLSDRFSAERPKGSFSTLEIQRTEQGDSAMYLCVSSLGLANTGELFFGEGSRLTVL.

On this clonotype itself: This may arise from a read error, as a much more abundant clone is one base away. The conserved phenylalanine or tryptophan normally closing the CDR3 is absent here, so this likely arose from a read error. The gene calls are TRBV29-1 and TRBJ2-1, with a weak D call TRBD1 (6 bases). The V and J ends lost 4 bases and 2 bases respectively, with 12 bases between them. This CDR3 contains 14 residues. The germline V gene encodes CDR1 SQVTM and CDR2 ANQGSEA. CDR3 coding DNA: TGCAGCGTTGCGCCCAGGGGAACCTACAATGAGCAGTTCCTC. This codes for CSVAPRGTYNEQFL.

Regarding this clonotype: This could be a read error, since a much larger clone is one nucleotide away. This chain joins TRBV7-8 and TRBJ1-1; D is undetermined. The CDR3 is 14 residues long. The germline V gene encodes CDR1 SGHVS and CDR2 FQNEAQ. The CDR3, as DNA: TGTGCCAGCAGCTTAGATCTCCGGAACAATGAAGCTTTCTTT. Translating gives CASSLDLRNNEAFF.

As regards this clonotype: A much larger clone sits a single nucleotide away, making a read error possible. DNA of the CDR3: TGTGCCAGCAGCTTGGGGATCCCAGGGACCGGGGAGCTGTTTTTT. Residues: CASSLGIPGTGELFF. The V gene is TRBV5-4, the J gene TRBJ2-2; maybe TRBD1 (5 bases). The CDR3 covers 15 residues. CDR1 is SGHNT and CDR2 is YYREEE in the germline V gene (reference sequence). V dropped 0 bases and J dropped 5 bases, with 11 bases sitting between them.

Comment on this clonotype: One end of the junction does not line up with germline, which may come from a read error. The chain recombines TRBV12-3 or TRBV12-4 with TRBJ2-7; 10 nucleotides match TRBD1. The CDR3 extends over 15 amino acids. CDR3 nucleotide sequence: TGTGCCAGCACTCCAGACAGGGGGCGGTCCTACGAACAGTACTTC. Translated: CASTPDRGRSYEQYF.

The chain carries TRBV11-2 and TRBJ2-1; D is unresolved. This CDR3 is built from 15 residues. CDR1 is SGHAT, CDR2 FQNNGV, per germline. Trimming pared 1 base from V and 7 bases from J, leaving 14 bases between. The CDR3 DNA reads TGTGCCAGCAGCTTAGTCTGCGACCGTTGGAATGAGCAGTTCTTC. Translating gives CASSLVCDRWNEQFF.

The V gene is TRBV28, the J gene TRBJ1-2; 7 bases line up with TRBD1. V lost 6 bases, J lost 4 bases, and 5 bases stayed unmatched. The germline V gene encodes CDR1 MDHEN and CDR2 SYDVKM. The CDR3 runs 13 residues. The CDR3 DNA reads TGTGCCAGCAGGCCGGGACAGCCCTATGGCTACACCTTC. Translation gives CASRPGQPYGYTF.

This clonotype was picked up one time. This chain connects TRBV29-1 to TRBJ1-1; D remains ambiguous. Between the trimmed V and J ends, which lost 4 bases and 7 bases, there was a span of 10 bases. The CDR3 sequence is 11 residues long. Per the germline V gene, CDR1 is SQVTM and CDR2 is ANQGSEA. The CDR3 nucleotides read TGCAGCGTTGGGGAACACAATGAAGCTTTCTTT. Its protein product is CSVGEHNEAFF.

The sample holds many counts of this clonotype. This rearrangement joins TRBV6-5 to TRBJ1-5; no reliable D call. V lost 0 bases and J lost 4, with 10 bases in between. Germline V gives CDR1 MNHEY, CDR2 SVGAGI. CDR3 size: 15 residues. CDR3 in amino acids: CASSYSGGGNQPQHF. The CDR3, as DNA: TGTGCCAGCAGTTACTCTGGCGGTGGGAATCAGCCCCAGCATTTT.

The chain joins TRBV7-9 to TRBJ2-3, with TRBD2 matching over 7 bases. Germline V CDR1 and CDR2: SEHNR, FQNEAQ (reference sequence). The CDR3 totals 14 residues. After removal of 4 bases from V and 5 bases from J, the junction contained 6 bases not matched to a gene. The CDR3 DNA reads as TGTGCCAGCAGCTCCCGTGGGACTATAGATACGCAGTATTTT. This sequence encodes CASSSRGTIDTQYF.

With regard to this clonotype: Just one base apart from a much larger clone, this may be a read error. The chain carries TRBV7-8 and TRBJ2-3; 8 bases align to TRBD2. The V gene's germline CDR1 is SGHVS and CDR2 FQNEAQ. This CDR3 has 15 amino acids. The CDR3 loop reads CTSSPTGGLGDTQYF. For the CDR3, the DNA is TGTACCAGCAGCCCAACGGGGGGGCTGGGGGATACGCAGTATTTT.

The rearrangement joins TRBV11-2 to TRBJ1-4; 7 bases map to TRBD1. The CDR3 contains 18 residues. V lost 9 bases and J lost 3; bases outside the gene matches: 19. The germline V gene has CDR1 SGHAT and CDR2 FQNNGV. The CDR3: CASGSTGTTRAANEKLFF. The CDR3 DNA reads TGTGCCAGTGGCTCGACAGGGACCACTCGAGCAGCTAATGAAAAACTGTTTTTT.

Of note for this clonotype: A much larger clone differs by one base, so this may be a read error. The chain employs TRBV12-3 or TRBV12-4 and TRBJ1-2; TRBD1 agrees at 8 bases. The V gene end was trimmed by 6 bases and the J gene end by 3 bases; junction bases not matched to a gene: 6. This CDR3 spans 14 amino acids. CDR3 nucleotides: TGTGCCAGCAGGAGGGACAGGAGTGACTATGGCTACACCTTC. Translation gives CASRRDRSDYGYTF.

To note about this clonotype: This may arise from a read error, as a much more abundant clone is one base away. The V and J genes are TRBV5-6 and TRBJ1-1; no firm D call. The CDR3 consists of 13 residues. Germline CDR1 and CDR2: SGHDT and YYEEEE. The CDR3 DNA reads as TGTGCCAGCAGCTGGCTGAGAGACACTAAAGCTTTCTTT. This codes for CASSWLRDTKAFF.

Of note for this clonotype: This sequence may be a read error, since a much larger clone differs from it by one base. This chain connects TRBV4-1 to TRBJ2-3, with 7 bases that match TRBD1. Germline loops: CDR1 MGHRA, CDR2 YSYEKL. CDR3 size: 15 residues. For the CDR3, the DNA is TGCGCCAGCAGCCAAGATCACAGGGGAACAGATACGCGGTATTTT. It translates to CASSQDHRGTDTRYF.

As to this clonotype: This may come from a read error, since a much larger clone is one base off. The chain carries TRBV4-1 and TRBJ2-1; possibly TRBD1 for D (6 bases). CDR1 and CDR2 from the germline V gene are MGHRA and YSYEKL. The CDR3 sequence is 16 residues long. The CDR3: CASSGSETGRYNDQFF. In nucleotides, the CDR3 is TGCGCCAGCAGCGGGAGTGAGACAGGTCGCTACAATGATCAGTTCTTC.

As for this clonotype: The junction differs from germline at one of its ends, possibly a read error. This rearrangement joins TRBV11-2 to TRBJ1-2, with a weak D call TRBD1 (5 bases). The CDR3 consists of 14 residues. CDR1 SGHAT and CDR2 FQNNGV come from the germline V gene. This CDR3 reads CASRRGGSFYDYTF. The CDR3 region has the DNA TGTGCCAGCCGCCGGGGCGGGAGCTTCTATGACTACACCTTC.

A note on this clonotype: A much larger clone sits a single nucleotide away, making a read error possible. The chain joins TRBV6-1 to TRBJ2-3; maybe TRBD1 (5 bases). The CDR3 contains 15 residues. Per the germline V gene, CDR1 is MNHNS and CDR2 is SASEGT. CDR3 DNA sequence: TGTGTCAGCAGTGGCAGGGTAGGCGGCACAGATACGCAGTATTTT. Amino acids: CVSSGRVGGTDTQYF.

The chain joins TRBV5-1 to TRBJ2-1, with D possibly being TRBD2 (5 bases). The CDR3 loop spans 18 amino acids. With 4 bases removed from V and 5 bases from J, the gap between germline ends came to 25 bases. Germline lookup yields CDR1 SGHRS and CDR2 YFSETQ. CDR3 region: CASSLESPLASRNNEQFF. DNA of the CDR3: TGCGCCAGCAGCCTTGAGAGTCCTTTGGCTAGCAGGAACAATGAGCAGTTCTTC. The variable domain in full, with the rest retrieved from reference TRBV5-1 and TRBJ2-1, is KAGVTQTPRYLIKTRGQQVTLSCSPISGHRSVSWYQQTPGQGLQFLFEYFSETQRNKGNFPGRFSGRQFSNSRSEMNVSTLELGDSALYLCASSLESPLASRNNEQFFGPGTRLTVL.

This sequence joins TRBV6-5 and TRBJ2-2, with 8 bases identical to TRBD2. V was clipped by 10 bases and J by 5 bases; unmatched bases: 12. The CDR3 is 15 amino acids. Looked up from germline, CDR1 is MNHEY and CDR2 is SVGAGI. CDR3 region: CAISTLRGVTGELFF. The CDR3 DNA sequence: TGTGCCATCAGCACCTTGCGGGGGGTTACCGGGGAGCTGTTTTTT.